This TCR beta chain appears in the sequencing data of a study of shared T cell receptors in the human thymus. A word on this clone: This specimen includes other DNA sequences encoding the same CDR3.

V shed 1 base and J shed 3 bases, with 17 bases lying between them. The CDR3 consists of 16 residues. Germline lookup yields CDR1 SGHNT and CDR2 YYREEE (reference sequence). Assay used: immunoSEQ multiplex PCR; TCRdb lists only in-frame clones, some missing. The table has about 660,000 clones, 85% to 90% seen once. These data also formed part of another study, on human thymus T cells. From that study: Immunologically healthy infants in Finland undergoing congenital heart defect surgery were the donors. Thymic samples were excised during corrective heart operations. In thymic and blood repertoires alike, V and J usage looked biased.

This TCR derives from a boy in the first two years of life with a congenital heart defect. The sample comprised thymocytes. The rearrangement joins TRBV5-4 to TRBJ2-7; D might be TRBD1 (5 bases). This CDR3 reads CASSLYGAWQGYEQYF. Here the CDR3 DNA reads TGTGCCAGCAGCTTGTATGGGGCTTGGCAAGGCTACGAGCAGTACTTC.